Listed here are 7 T cell receptor beta chains from one sample, sequenced in a study of blood T cell repertoires in COVID-19. Assay: immunoSEQ multiplex PCR; the TCRdb copy retains only in-frame clones and omits some. In the table there are some 290,000 clones, roughly 89% of which are singletons. Sequences were obtained from PBMCs or T cells enriched from blood (not recorded which). The receptors were gathered from a woman in her thirties who had recovered from COVID-19.

V is TRBV3-1 (or the pseudogene TRBV3-2) and J is TRBJ2-7; D is unresolved. V lost 3 bases and J lost 0, with 3 bases in between. There are 12 residues in the CDR3. Germline-derived CDR1 and CDR2 are LGHDT and YNNKEL (reference sequence). DNA for the CDR3: TGTGCCAGCAGCCACCTCTCCTACGAGCAGTACTTC. It codes for CASSHLSYEQYF.

The chain links TRBV29-1 to TRBJ2-6; 9 positions agree with TRBD2. The CDR3 contains 16 residues. Germline V CDR1 and CDR2: SQVTM, ANQGSEA. The trim removed 7 bases at V and 2 bases at J, leaving 9 bases unmatched. The CDR3 DNA sequence: TGCAGCGCAGGGGGGGGACTAGCAACTGGGGCCAACGTCCTGACTTTC. This sequence encodes CSAGGGLATGANVLTF. Full variable domain (rest looked up from reference TRBV29-1 and TRBJ2-6): SAVISQKPSRDICQRGTSLTIQCQVDSQVTMMFWYRQQPGQSLTLIATANQGSEATYESGFVIDKFPISRPNLTFSTLTVSNMSPEDSSIYLCSAGGGLATGANVLTFGAGSRLTVL.

The rearrangement joins TRBV11-2 to TRBJ2-3, with TRBD2 identical over 8 bases. Germline loops: CDR1 SGHAT, CDR2 FQNNGV. Losses at the gene ends were 5 bases for V and 4 bases for J; bases not matched to a gene: 8. The CDR3 sequence is 15 residues long. As DNA, the CDR3 is TGTGCCAGCAGCCTGGGGGCGGGAGGCCCAGATACGCAGTATTTT. It encodes CASSLGAGGPDTQYF.

In DNA form, the CDR3 reads TGCGCCAGCAGCTTGGCCGTTCTCGAGACAGACGCCCAAGAGACCCAGTACTTC. Translating it yields CASSLAVLETDAQETQYF. J is TRBJ2-5 and V is TRBV5-1; TRBD1 is a possible D gene (5 bases). The CDR3 extends over 18 amino acids. Germline CDR1 reads SGHRS; CDR2 reads YFSETQ. V lost 0 bases to trimming and J lost 1 base, with 19 bases between them.

A few counts support this clone. V and J are TRBV28 and TRBJ1-6; tentatively, D is TRBD1 (6 bases). The length of the CDR3 is 13 residues. With 3 bases removed from V and 8 bases from J, the gap between germline ends came to 8 bases. From germline, CDR1 is MDHEN and CDR2 SYDVKM. The CDR3 sequence is CASSFRGDSPLHF. The CDR3 coding sequence is TGTGCCAGCAGTTTCAGGGGTGATTCACCCCTCCACTTT.

This clone was detected only once. The chain has TRBV7-3 and TRBJ2-1; D may be TRBD1 (6 bases). Germline CDR1 SGHTA, CDR2 FQGTGA. The V end was cut by 2 bases, the J end by 6 bases, with 11 bases between. The CDR3 has 14 amino acids. The CDR3 DNA is TGTGCCAGCAGCTTATCGTTGGGGGCCAATGAGCAGTTCTTC. It encodes CASSLSLGANEQFF.

The V gene is TRBV7-2, the J gene TRBJ1-2, with D possibly being TRBD1 (6 bases). Germline CDR1 is SGHTA and CDR2 is FQGNSA. V lost 4 bases and J 5 bases, leaving 17 bases between the germline ends. CDR3 length: 15 amino acids. CDR3 amino acids: CASSSRLTGSYGYTF. The CDR3 DNA reads as TGTGCCAGCAGCTCAAGACTTACAGGGAGTTATGGCTACACCTTC. Full variable domain (outside the CDR3, taken from reference TRBV7-2 and TRBJ1-2): GAGVSQSPSNKVTEKGKDVELRCDPISGHTALYWYRQSLGQGLEFLIYFQGNSAPDKSGLPSDRFSAERTGGSVSTLTIQRTQQEDSAVYLCASSSRLTGSYGYTFGSGTRLTVV.